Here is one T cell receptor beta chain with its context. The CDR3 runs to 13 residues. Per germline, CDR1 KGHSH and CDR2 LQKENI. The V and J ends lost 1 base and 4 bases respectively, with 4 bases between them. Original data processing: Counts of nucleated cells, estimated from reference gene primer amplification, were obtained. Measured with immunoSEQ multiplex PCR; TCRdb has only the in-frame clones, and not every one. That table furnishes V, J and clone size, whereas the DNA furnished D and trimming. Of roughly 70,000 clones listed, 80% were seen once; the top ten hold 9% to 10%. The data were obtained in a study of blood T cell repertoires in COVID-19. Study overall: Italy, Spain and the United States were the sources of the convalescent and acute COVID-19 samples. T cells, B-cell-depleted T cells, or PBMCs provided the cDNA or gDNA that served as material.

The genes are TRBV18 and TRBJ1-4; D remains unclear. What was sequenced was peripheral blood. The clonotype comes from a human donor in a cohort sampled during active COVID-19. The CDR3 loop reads CASSPRSNEKLFF. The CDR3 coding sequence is TGTGCCAGCTCACCACGGAGTAATGAAAAACTGTTTTTT.